This T cell receptor beta chain was identified in a study of CD8+ T cells in alopecia areata (dated by TCRdb to 2017 to 2018). Context from the whole study: Treated patients were enrolled in an open-label pilot trial of oral tofacitinib, 5 to 10 mg twice daily, for moderate-to-severe alopecia areata. Tofacitinib was given for 6 to 18 months, followed by 6 months of follow-up off drug to assess delayed response and recurrence. The SALT score, which quantifies the percentage of affected scalp surface area, was used to measure disease severity in treated patients. The study used high-throughput TCRbeta sequencing to examine T cell clonal expansion in alopecia areata, in both the C3H/HeJ mouse model and human patients. Human TCRbeta sequencing covered scalp tissue and sorted CD4+ and CD8+ peripheral blood T cells from patchy and totalis/universalis alopecia areata patients and healthy controls. Biopsies were taken from tofacitinib-treated patients at baseline and again at 4 and 24 weeks into treatment, and several of those patients also had a later scalp biopsy. Scalp clonality was compared across normal scalp (n=4), patchy alopecia areata scalp (n=8), and alopecia totalis/universalis scalp (n=8). The RNA source kit depended on sample type: the PAXgene miRNA kit for fixed scalp, the miRNeasy kit for PBMCs, and the RNeasy kit for mouse skin. immunoSEQ multiplex PCR using 35 Vbeta forward primers and 13 Jbeta reverse primers was used to amplify TCRbeta CDR3 regions. The investigation overall reported the following: During tofacitinib treatment, many expanded lesional clones remained in scalp and blood, and this persistence may partly explain relapse after treatment is stopped. Higher clonality and more expanded CD8+ clones were observed in lesional scalp than in normal scalp, particularly in alopecia totalis/universalis, a finding suggestive of antigenic drive. TCR sequences shared between patients were less clear than in mice, possibly partly because of HLA diversity in the patient population. Scalp clonality and the number of expanded CD8+ clones among the top 100 scalp clones were significantly decreased by tofacitinib. Resident alphabeta T cells in normal human skin are also sequenced, complicating scalp TCR repertoire analysis, unlike mouse skin dominated by gammadelta T cells. The treated cohort was small, with a single nonresponder, so links between baseline CD8+ expansion and response need larger studies.

For this clone: Its binding antigen is unknown. Per-nucleotide qualities are absent, and no much larger clonotype sits a single base away.

The germline V gene (reference sequence) supplies CDR1 LNHNV and CDR2 YYDKDF. Reading from cysteine to phenylalanine, the CDR3 counts 17 amino acids. Only CDR3 DNA is held: 51 bases, read in frame from base 1. V and J are truncated by 0 bases and 5 bases respectively, leaving an intervening sequence of 19 bases. The time point label of this sample denotes: roughly 24 weeks on oral tofacitinib. The treatment or condition label, as the study defines it: oral pan-JAK inhibitor, 5-10 mg twice daily. Lesional scalp punch biopsies and peripheral blood were collected from alopecia areata patients. PBMCs were isolated by density centrifugation and stained for CD3, CD4 and CD8, after which CD4+ and CD8+ T cells were sorted on a FACSAria. The library came from the immunoSEQ multiplex PCR assay. RNA was extracted from all samples and reverse transcribed into cDNA as template for TCR sequencing. SuperScript III was used for first-strand cDNA synthesis, primed with a 2:1 mix of oligo-dT and random hexamers. A synthetic immune receptor repertoire was used to gauge amplification bias, and whatever bias remained was removed computationally. Processing in the source paper ran as follows. Raw reads were preprocessed for error removal, and CDR3 was defined according to IMGT conventions as running from the conserved cysteine to phenylalanine. Clonality was computed by normalizing Shannon entropy by log2 of the number of productive unique TCRs and subtracting the result from 1. Whether each scalp clone was CD4 or CD8 was inferred by checking scalp TCRbeta sequences against the CD4 and CD8 repertoires from sorted blood. As stored in TCRdb, this immuneACCESS dataset retains in-frame rearrangements with V and J assigned. A fraction of the clones does not appear; measured against another copy, unresolved V genes explain less than half of the discrepancy, and the remainder lacks a known reason. V and J calls and clone size are those listed in that table; D and trimming were worked out from the DNA. Here the sample has roughly 120,000 clones; roughly 50% occur a single time. Over 9% of the sample goes to the ten largest clones.

This chain is built from TRBV15 and TRBJ1-2; the D gene is possibly TRBD1, with 6 bases matching. The clonotype comes from a human donor with alopecia areata. Sequencing was performed on CD8+ T cells sorted from blood, taken at week 24, from a patient treated with tofacitinib. For the CDR3, the sequence is CATSRDRDTGSRYGYTF. At the DNA level, the sequence is TGTGCCACCAGCAGAGATAGGGATACAGGGTCGAGATATGGCTACACCTTC.